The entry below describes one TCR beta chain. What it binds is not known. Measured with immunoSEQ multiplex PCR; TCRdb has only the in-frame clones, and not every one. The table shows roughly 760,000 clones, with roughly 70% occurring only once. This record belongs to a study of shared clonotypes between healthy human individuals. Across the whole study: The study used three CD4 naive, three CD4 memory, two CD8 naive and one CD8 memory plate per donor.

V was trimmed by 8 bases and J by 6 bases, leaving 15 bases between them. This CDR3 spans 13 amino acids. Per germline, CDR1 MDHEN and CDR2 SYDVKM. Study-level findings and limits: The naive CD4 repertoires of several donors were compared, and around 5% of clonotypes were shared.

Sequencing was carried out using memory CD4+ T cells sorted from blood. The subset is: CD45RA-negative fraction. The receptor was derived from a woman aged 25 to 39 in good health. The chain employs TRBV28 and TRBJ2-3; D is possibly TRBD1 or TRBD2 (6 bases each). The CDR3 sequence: CASGLGGEDTQYF. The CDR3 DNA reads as TGTGCCAGCGGCTTGGGGGGCGAGGATACGCAGTATTTT. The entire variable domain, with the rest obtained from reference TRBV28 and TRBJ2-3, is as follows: DVKVTQSSRYLVKRTGEKVFLECVQDMDHENMFWYRQDPGLGLRLIYFSYDVKMKEKGDIPEGYSVSREKKERFSLILESASTNQTSMYLCASGLGGEDTQYFGPGTRLTVL.